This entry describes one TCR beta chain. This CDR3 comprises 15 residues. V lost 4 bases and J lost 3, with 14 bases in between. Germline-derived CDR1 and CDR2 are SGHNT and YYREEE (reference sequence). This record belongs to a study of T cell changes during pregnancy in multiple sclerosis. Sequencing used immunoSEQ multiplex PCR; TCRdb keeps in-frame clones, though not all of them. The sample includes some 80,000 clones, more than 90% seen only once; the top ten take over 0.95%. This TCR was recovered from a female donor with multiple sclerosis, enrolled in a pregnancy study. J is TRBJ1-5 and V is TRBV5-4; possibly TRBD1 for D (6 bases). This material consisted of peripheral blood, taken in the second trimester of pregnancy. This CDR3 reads CASSPGTGNNQPQHF. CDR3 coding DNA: TGTGCCAGCAGCCCCGGAACAGGGAACAATCAGCCCCAGCATTTT.